This T cell receptor (beta chain) originates from a study of breast tumors, draining lymph nodes, adjacent tissues (dated by TCRdb to about 2016). Regarding the study in general: TCR beta repertoires were compared across tumor, adjacent nontumor tissue and axillary lymph nodes obtained from breast cancer patients. In human breast cancer, the study set out to evaluate how tumor, surrounding tissue and draining lymph node repertoires relate to one another and whether T cells may move between these sites. What the research found in general, with its limitations: Tumor T-cell repertoires showed less diversity than lymph node repertoires and more diversity than nontumor tissue repertoires, and tumor T-cell repertoires showed preferential V and J gene usage. The data were considered consistent with most tumor T cells being derived from the lymph node and subsequently expanding within tumor tissue. In luminal-like breast cancer, tumor and nontumor tissue repertoires resembled each other significantly more than in basal-like breast cancer. The study presented the conclusion that tumor T cells originate in lymph nodes as consistent with a hypothesis, not as something directly demonstrated.

Lymph node samples came from the axillary draining lymph nodes of breast cancer patients. The run used an Illumina HiSeq 2000. TCR beta chain libraries were generated by multiplex PCR amplification. High-throughput sequencing was used to analyze the amplified TCR beta chain products. The raw public reads went through TCRdb reprocessing: fastp at Q25, MiXCR clone calling, in-frame beta chains kept. CDR3 protein duplicates are merged, each entry listing the most common genes and DNA. The sample data list about 200,000 distinct CDR3 sequences, and less than 45% of these were observed just once. About 3.9% of the sample is in the top ten clones. Relative to germline, V is 5 bases shorter and J is 1 base shorter, with 11 bases between their ends. CDR1 DFQATT and CDR2 SNEGSKA were looked up in the germline V gene (reference sequence). The CDR3 has 13 amino acids, counting the end cysteine and phenylalanine. Only the CDR3 portion is preserved as DNA: 39 bases, with reading frame beginning at the first base.

This clonotype was counted many times. Its binding antigen is unknown. Base qualities are not at hand, and no much larger clone is one base apart. The TCR was taken from a female donor with breast cancer. Some clones in this sample may be carry-over from other donors' samples. The chain joins TRBV20-1 to TRBJ2-5; a confident D gene designation cannot be given. The specimen was axillary lymph node tissue. The DNA is as follows: TGCAGTGCTCCCGGTCGGACCCAAGAGACCCAGTACTTC. Translated, it reads CSAPGRTQETQYF.